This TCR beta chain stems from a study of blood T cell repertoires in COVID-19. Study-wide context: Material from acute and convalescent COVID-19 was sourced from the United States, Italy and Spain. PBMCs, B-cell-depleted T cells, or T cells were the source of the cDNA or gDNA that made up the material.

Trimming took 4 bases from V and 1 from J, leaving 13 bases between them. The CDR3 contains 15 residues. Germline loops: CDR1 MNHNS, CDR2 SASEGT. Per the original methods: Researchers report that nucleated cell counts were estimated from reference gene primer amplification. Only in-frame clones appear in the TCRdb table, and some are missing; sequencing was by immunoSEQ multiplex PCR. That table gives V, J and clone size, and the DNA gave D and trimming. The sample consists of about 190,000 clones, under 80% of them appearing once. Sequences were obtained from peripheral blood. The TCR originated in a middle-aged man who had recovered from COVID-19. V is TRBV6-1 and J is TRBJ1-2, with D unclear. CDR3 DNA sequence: TGTGCCAGCAGTGGCAAGACAAACCTTAACTATGGCTACACCTTC. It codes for CASSGKTNLNYGYTF.